The 10 T cell receptor beta chains presented below share a single source sample, sequenced in a study of shared T cell receptors in the human thymus. Clones were read by immunoSEQ multiplex PCR, and TCRdb kept only the in-frame ones, dropping some. The data show about 660,000 clones, approximately 90% seen once. The same data also contributed to another study, on human thymus T cells.

The sequenced sample consisted of thymocytes. These receptor sequences come from a boy in the first two years of life with a congenital heart defect.

The chain recombines TRBV11-3 with TRBJ2-3, with D unresolved. Germline assignment: CDR1 SGHNT and CDR2 YENEEA. This CDR3 comprises 13 residues. The germline V and J ends were trimmed by 5 bases and 4 bases, with 10 bases remaining between them. In nucleotides, the CDR3 is TGTGCCAGCAGCGTAAGAGAGCCAGATACGCAGTATTTT. It encodes CASSVREPDTQYF. Based on the CDR3 plus reference TRBV11-3 and TRBJ2-3, the full variable domain is EAGVVQSPRYKIIEKKQPVAFWCNPISGHNTLYWYLQNLGQGPELLIRYENEEAVDDSQLPKDRFSAERLKGVDSTLKIQPAELGDSAVYLCASSVREPDTQYFGPGTRLTVL.

This clone was detected only once. The same CDR3 also results from other DNA sequences found in this sample. The V gene is TRBV27, the J gene TRBJ2-7, with D possibly matching TRBD2 (5 bases). V was trimmed by 3 bases and J by 4 bases, leaving 10 bases between them. This CDR3 has 13 amino acids. CDR1 and CDR2 from the germline V gene are MNHEY and SMNVEV (reference sequence). The CDR3 region is CASSLRRGYEQYF. The CDR3 DNA is TGTGCCAGCAGTTTGAGACGGGGTTACGAGCAGTACTTC.

The CDR3 spells CASSSRAGRTSGRAGTDTQYF. CDR3 nucleotides: TGTGCCAGCAGTTCAAGGGCGGGGCGGACTAGCGGGAGGGCCGGCACAGATACGCAGTATTTT. The rearrangement uses TRBV27 and TRBJ2-3; TRBD2 matches at 15 bases. The junction had 15 bases not matched to a gene; V was cut back by 4 bases and J by 1 base. Germline V gives CDR1 MNHEY, CDR2 SMNVEV (reference sequence). CDR3 length: 21 residues.

The CDR3 sequence: CASSLVGSGRVGYYNEQFF. CDR3 nucleotide sequence: TGCGCCAGCAGCTTGGTGGGTAGCGGGAGGGTCGGGTACTACAATGAGCAGTTCTTC. The genes are TRBV5-1 and TRBJ2-1, with 11 positions matching TRBD2. The trim removed 0 bases at V and 3 bases at J, leaving 11 bases unmatched. This CDR3 has 19 amino acids. Germline assignment: CDR1 SGHRS and CDR2 YFSETQ.

This clone has just one count. This chain links TRBV9 with TRBJ2-7, with unresolved D. This CDR3 is 16 amino acids long. Germline V gene data show CDR1 as SGDLS and CDR2 as YYNGEE. V was pared by 4 bases and J by 4 bases, with 21 bases between. The CDR3 DNA reads TGTGCCAGCAGCCCGGGTAGAGAAAGGCCTTTATACGAGCAGTACTTC. Encoded protein: CASSPGRERPLYEQYF.

This chain uses TRBV19 with TRBJ2-1; 13 bases fit TRBD2. In germline, CDR1 is LNHDA, CDR2 SQIVND (reference sequence). The CDR3 length is 17 residues. The V segment lost 9 bases and the J segment 5 bases; nucleotides outside the gene matches: 13. CDR3 DNA sequence: TGTGCCAGCAAGCCGGCGACTAGCGGGAGGCGTAACAATGAGCAGTTCTTC. Translated, it gives CASKPATSGRRNNEQFF.

This clone was observed a handful of times. This sequence joins TRBV11-3 and TRBJ2-1; 8 nucleotides match TRBD2. The germline V gene encodes CDR1 SGHNT and CDR2 YENEEA. The J segment lost 6 bases and the V segment lost 3 bases, leaving 4 bases of the junction unmatched. This CDR3 has 14 residues. CDR3 amino acids: CASSFSGSSNEQFF. CDR3 DNA: TGTGCCAGCAGCTTCAGCGGGAGTAGCAATGAGCAGTTCTTC.

The gene calls are TRBV6-4 and TRBJ2-1; 7 bases align to TRBD2. Germline-derived CDR1 and CDR2 are MRHNA and SNTAGT. J lost 0 bases, V lost 2 bases, and 7 bases had no gene match. The CDR3 runs to 17 residues. The CDR3 nucleotides read TGTGCCAGCAGTGACGAGATGTTAGCGGGCTCCTACAATGAGCAGTTCTTC. It yields the protein CASSDEMLAGSYNEQFF.

The V call is TRBV4-2, the J call TRBJ2-1; TRBD1 matches at 9 bases. V trimming: 1 base; J trimming: 7 bases; junction bases outside the gene matches: 5. The germline CDR1 and CDR2 sequences are LGHNA and YNFKEQ. CDR3 length: 15 residues. For the CDR3, the DNA is TGTGCCAGCAGCCAAGTCAACAGGGGGCTGAATGAGCAGTTCTTC. Translation gives CASSQVNRGLNEQFF.

V is TRBV30 and J is TRBJ1-1; TRBD1 matches at 7 bases. This CDR3 comprises 13 residues. V was clipped by 2 bases and J by 6 bases; unmatched bases: 6. CDR1 and CDR2 (germline): GTSNPN, SVGIG (reference sequence). DNA for the CDR3: TGTGCCTGGAGTCGAAAGGGGGCAGCTGAAGCTTTCTTT. Translation: CAWSRKGAAEAFF.